The 32 T cell receptor beta chains below were found in one sample sequenced in a study of T cell responses to AZD1222 COVID-19 vaccine. Data came from immunoSEQ multiplex PCR; TCRdb stores just in-frame clones and leaves some out. The table shows around 72,000 clones, with roughly 84% occurring only once. Sequencing used peripheral blood, obtained on day 0 of AZD1222 vaccination. Receptors were obtained from an adult in good health.

This rearrangement joins TRBV5-1 to TRBJ1-2, with TRBD1 matching over 7 bases. Germline V gene sequence: CDR1 SGHRS, CDR2 YFSETQ. V trimming: 1 base; J trimming: 0 bases; junction bases outside the gene matches: 0. The CDR3 length is 14 residues. The DNA of the CDR3 is TGCGCCAGCAGCTTGACAGGGGCTAACTATGGCTACACCTTC. This translates into CASSLTGANYGYTF.

J is TRBJ2-3 and V is TRBV7-2; 9 bases align to TRBD2. V lost 5 bases and J lost 1; bases outside the gene matches: 7. Germline V gene data show CDR1 as SGHTA and CDR2 as FQGNSA. CDR3 size: 16 residues. CDR3 sequence (DNA): TGTGCCAGCAGCCAGACTAGCGGCTACCGCACAGATACGCAGTATTTT. This codes for CASSQTSGYRTDTQYF.

J is TRBJ1-1 and V is TRBV5-1, with unresolved D. Trimming removed 0 bases from V and 0 bases from J, with 12 bases in between. The CDR3 runs to 16 residues. Germline CDR1 reads SGHRS; CDR2 reads YFSETQ. Written as DNA, the CDR3 is TGCGCCAGCAGCTTGGGGACCCCGCCCCTGAACACTGAAGCTTTCTTT. It yields the protein CASSLGTPPLNTEAFF.

The V gene is TRBV7-2, the J gene TRBJ1-1; D may be TRBD1 (6 bases). Germline V gene data show CDR1 as SGHTA and CDR2 as FQGNSA. Between the trimmed V and J ends, which lost 4 bases and 5 bases, there was a span of 14 bases. This CDR3 region has 14 residues. CDR3 in amino acids: CASSYRGGRTEAFF. DNA of the CDR3: TGTGCCAGCAGCTACCGTGGGGGCCGGACTGAAGCTTTCTTT.

The V call is TRBV6-4, the J call TRBJ2-1; D perhaps matches TRBD1 (6 bases). Per the germline V gene, CDR1 is MRHNA and CDR2 is SNTAGT. The germline V and J ends were trimmed by 2 bases and 4 bases, with 18 bases remaining between them. The CDR3 runs to 17 residues. CDR3 amino acids: CASSDRAGASGYNEQFF. In nucleotides, the CDR3 is TGTGCCAGCAGTGACAGAGCAGGGGCGTCGGGATACAATGAGCAGTTCTTC.

This clone has just a few counts. This rearrangement joins TRBV6-1 to TRBJ1-3; possibly TRBD1 for D (6 bases). Germline CDR1 is MNHNS and CDR2 is SASEGT. There are 15 residues in the CDR3. V lost 5 bases and J 2 bases, leaving 13 bases between the germline ends. The CDR3 sequence is CASSRGTPPGNTIYF. The CDR3 DNA follows: TGTGCCAGCAGTCGCGGGACACCTCCTGGAAACACCATATATTTT.

This rearrangement joins TRBV5-1 to TRBJ1-2; 10 nucleotides match TRBD1. CDR3 length: 14 residues. The ends lost 0 bases at V and 6 bases at J; junction bases unmatched: 2. From germline, CDR1 is SGHRS and CDR2 YFSETQ. Written as DNA, the CDR3 is TGCGCCAGCAGCTTGGTGGGGACAGGGGATGGCTACACCTTC. As protein: CASSLVGTGDGYTF. The whole variable domain, remainder taken from reference TRBV5-1 and TRBJ1-2, is KAGVTQTPRYLIKTRGQQVTLSCSPISGHRSVSWYQQTPGQGLQFLFEYFSETQRNKGNFPGRFSGRQFSNSRSEMNVSTLELGDSALYLCASSLVGTGDGYTFGSGTRLTVV.

V and J are TRBV11-2 and TRBJ1-1; D is ambiguous. V lost 1 base, J lost 7 bases, and 7 bases lay in between. Germline lookup yields CDR1 SGHAT and CDR2 FQNNGV. The CDR3 covers 12 residues. As DNA, the CDR3 is TGTGCCAGCAGCTTAGTTTGGGGTGAAGCTTTCTTT. Amino acid sequence: CASSLVWGEAFF.

The chain uses TRBV19 and TRBJ1-6; a possible D gene is TRBD1 (5 bases). CDR1 and CDR2 from the germline V gene are LNHDA and SQIVND (reference sequence). V shed 3 bases and J shed 9 bases, with 9 bases lying between them. The CDR3 is made up of 13 amino acids. CDR3 protein: CASSMLGGSPLHF. The CDR3 region has the DNA TGTGCCAGTAGTATGTTGGGGGGTTCACCCCTCCACTTT.

The chain joins TRBV19 to TRBJ2-2, with D uncertain. The V gene's germline CDR1 is LNHDA and CDR2 SQIVND (reference sequence). V lost 1 base, J lost 5 bases, and 14 bases lay in between. CDR3 size: 16 residues. The CDR3 spells CASSIGARFLTGELFF. The CDR3 DNA sequence: TGTGCCAGTAGTATAGGGGCTAGGTTCTTAACCGGGGAGCTGTTTTTT. The full variable domain, completed using reference TRBV19 and TRBJ2-2, is DGGITQSPKYLFRKEGQNVTLSCEQNLNHDAMYWYRQDPGQGLRLIYYSQIVNDFQKGDIAEGYSVSREKKESFPLTVTSAQKNPTAFYLCASSIGARFLTGELFFGEGSRLTVL.

This clone showed up just a few times. The chain couples TRBV6-1 to TRBJ2-3; D might be TRBD2 (6 bases). CDR3 size: 15 residues. V dropped 3 bases and J dropped 4 bases, with 14 bases sitting between them. Germline lookup yields CDR1 MNHNS and CDR2 SASEGT. CDR3 residues: CASSDGTGGADTQYF. The DNA for the CDR3 is TGTGCCAGCAGTGACGGGACCGGAGGGGCAGATACGCAGTATTTT.

This chain uses TRBV7-2 with TRBJ2-7; perhaps TRBD2 as D (5 bases). Trimming removed 1 base at V and 4 bases at J, with 11 bases between. Germline-derived CDR1 and CDR2 are SGHTA and FQGNSA. The CDR3 is 14 amino acids. In nucleotides, the CDR3 is TGTGCCAGCAGCTTAGTGCCCCCGGGGTACGAGCAGTACTTC. It yields the protein CASSLVPPGYEQYF.

The rearrangement joins TRBV11-2 to TRBJ2-7, with D unclear. Trimming removed 2 bases from V and 3 bases from J, with 14 bases in between. Germline lookup yields CDR1 SGHAT and CDR2 FQNNGV. The CDR3 contains 15 residues. This chain's CDR3 is CASSLTAASSYEQYF. CDR3 in DNA: TGTGCCAGCAGCTTAACGGCGGCTTCTAGCTACGAGCAGTACTTC.

The chain carries TRBV6-4 and TRBJ1-6; D is undetermined. From germline, CDR1 is MRHNA and CDR2 SNTAGT. Trimming cost V 6 bases and J 6 bases, with 12 bases left between them. This CDR3 comprises 14 residues. Here the CDR3 DNA reads TGTGCCAGCAGCCAGCGAAGCAGTAATTCACCCCTCCACTTT. Its translation: CASSQRSSNSPLHF.

The chain joins TRBV7-3 to TRBJ2-2, with D unresolved. Trimming removed 2 bases at V and 7 bases at J, with 8 bases between. From germline, CDR1 is SGHTA and CDR2 FQGTGA. CDR3 length: 13 amino acids. Here the CDR3 DNA reads TGTGCCAGCAGCTTAGGAAATGGCGGGGAGCTGTTTTTT. As protein: CASSLGNGGELFF.

This chain links TRBV5-6 with TRBJ2-3; D is possibly TRBD2 (6 bases). The CDR3 contains 15 residues. Germline V CDR1 and CDR2: SGHDT, YYEEEE. The V end lost 4 bases, the J end lost 0 bases, and 12 bases lay between the germline ends. The CDR3 loop reads CASSTPGLSTDTQYF. The CDR3 DNA is TGTGCCAGCAGCACCCCGGGACTTAGCACAGATACGCAGTATTTT.

The CDR3 region is CASSQDTGQGANGYTF. DNA for the CDR3: TGCGCCAGCAGCCAAGATACGGGACAGGGGGCCAATGGCTACACCTTC. The V and J genes are TRBV4-1 and TRBJ1-2; TRBD1 matches at 12 bases. This CDR3 contains 16 residues. Unmatched junction bases numbered 5, after V lost 0 bases and J lost 6 bases. CDR1 is MGHRA and CDR2 is YSYEKL in the germline V gene.

The rearrangement links TRBV30 to TRBJ1-1; D call uncertain. The V and J ends lost 7 bases and 1 base respectively, with 13 bases between them. The V gene's germline CDR1 is GTSNPN and CDR2 SVGIG (reference sequence). The CDR3 has 13 amino acids. This chain's CDR3 is CASAQGSNTEAFF. CDR3 bases: TGTGCCTCGGCACAAGGTTCGAACACTGAAGCTTTCTTT. Looking up the rest from reference TRBV30 and TRBJ1-1 gives the full variable domain: SQTIHQWPATLVQPVGSPLSLECTVEGTSNPNLYWYRQAAGRGLQLLFYSVGIGQISSEVPQNLSASRPQDRQFILSSKKLLLSDSGFYLCASAQGSNTEAFFGQGTRLTVV.

Only one count was recorded for this clone. CDR3 loop: CASSEIARGEQYF. In DNA, the CDR3 is TGTGCCAGCAGTGAAATAGCCAGGGGCGAGCAGTACTTC. This chain joins TRBV6-1 and TRBJ2-7; weak D call: TRBD1 (6 bases). Between the trimmed V and J ends, which lost 2 bases and 6 bases, there was a span of 11 bases. Germline values: CDR1 MNHNS, CDR2 SASEGT. This CDR3 is built from 13 residues.

The chain recombines TRBV7-9 with TRBJ1-2; D is unresolved. V was pared by 5 bases and J by 7 bases, with 14 bases between. The CDR3 runs to 13 residues. Germline V gene lookup returns CDR1 SEHNR and CDR2 FQNEAQ (reference sequence). DNA of the CDR3: TGTGCCAGCAGCGAGGCAGCCGTCTTTGGCTACACCTTC. The encoded protein is CASSEAAVFGYTF.

The rearrangement joins TRBV7-6 to TRBJ2-7; weak D call: TRBD2 (5 bases). This CDR3 spans 15 amino acids. The V and J ends lost 1 base and 3 bases respectively, with 13 bases between them. Looked up from germline, CDR1 is SGHVS and CDR2 is FNYEAQ. The CDR3 sequence: CASSLDEGFGYEQYF. In DNA form, the CDR3 reads TGTGCCAGCAGCTTAGATGAGGGTTTTGGCTACGAGCAGTACTTC.

The chain links TRBV6-5 to TRBJ2-1, with D perhaps TRBD2 (5 bases). The CDR3 contains 15 residues. Germline V gene sequence: CDR1 MNHEY, CDR2 SVGAGI. V was cut by 5 bases and J by 2 bases, with 13 bases left in between. The DNA of the CDR3 is TGTGCCAGCAGTCGTACAAGCGGAACCTACAATGAGCAGTTCTTC. Protein product: CASSRTSGTYNEQFF.

About this clone itself: The sample holds other DNA sequences that translate to the same CDR3. The chain uses TRBV7-6 and TRBJ1-1; no clear D. The ends were cut back, 1 base at V and 8 bases at J, with 5 bases in the middle. The germline V gene encodes CDR1 SGHVS and CDR2 FNYEAQ. This CDR3 contains 11 residues. The CDR3 here is CASSLGLEAFF. In nucleotides, the CDR3 is TGTGCCAGCAGCTTAGGGTTGGAAGCTTTCTTT. Looking up the rest from reference TRBV7-6 and TRBJ1-1 gives the full variable domain: GAGVSQSPRYKVTKRGQDVALRCDPISGHVSLYWYRQALGQGPEFLTYFNYEAQQDKSGLPNDRFSAERPEGSISTLTIQRTEQRDSAMYRCASSLGLEAFFGQGTRLTVV.

V is TRBV19 and J is TRBJ2-1; D not certain. Per germline, CDR1 LNHDA and CDR2 SQIVND (reference sequence). The CDR3 is 12 residues long. Trimming cost V 7 bases and J 5 bases, with 9 bases left between them. CDR3 in DNA: TGTGCCAGTAACAAACAGAACAATGAGCAGTTCTTC. Protein sequence: CASNKQNNEQFF.

The rearrangement uses TRBV30 and TRBJ1-1, with D perhaps TRBD1 (5 bases). This CDR3 comprises 14 residues. The germline V and J ends were trimmed by 0 bases and 4 bases, with 12 bases remaining between them. Per the germline V gene, CDR1 is GTSNPN and CDR2 is SVGIG (reference sequence). The CDR3 reads CAWSVRGGGTEAFF. DNA for the CDR3: TGTGCCTGGAGTGTACGTGGGGGAGGCACTGAAGCTTTCTTT.

The J gene is TRBJ2-3, the V gene TRBV10-2; 9 bases align to TRBD2. The CDR3 is 15 amino acids. Losses at the gene ends were 4 bases for V and 2 bases for J; bases not matched to a gene: 4. Germline CDR1 is WSHSY and CDR2 is SAAADI. The DNA for the CDR3 is TGCGCCAGCAGTGGAGCGGGGGGTTACACAGATACGCAGTATTTT. The encoded protein is CASSGAGGYTDTQYF.

V gene TRBV19 combines with J gene TRBJ1-1; D is possibly TRBD1 (6 bases). CDR3 length: 12 residues. V was cut by 11 bases and J by 5 bases, with 15 bases left in between. Germline lookup yields CDR1 LNHDA and CDR2 SQIVND (reference sequence). The DNA of the CDR3 is TGTGCCGTACAGGGATGGGAGACTGAAGCTTTCTTT. Residues: CAVQGWETEAFF.

The rearrangement joins TRBV28 to TRBJ2-2, with 7 bases lining up with TRBD1. This CDR3 contains 16 residues. The V segment lost 5 bases and the J segment 4 bases; nucleotides outside the gene matches: 10. Looked up from germline, CDR1 is MDHEN and CDR2 is SYDVKM. CDR3 sequence (DNA): TGTGCCAGCAGTGATCGACAGGGTAGTAGCACCGGGGAGCTGTTTTTT. This sequence encodes CASSDRQGSSTGELFF.

This clone has a handful of counts. The chain uses TRBV7-9 and TRBJ1-3, with D unclear. This CDR3 has 16 amino acids. CDR1 SEHNR and CDR2 FQNEAQ come from the germline V gene (reference sequence). V was shortened by 2 bases and J by 0 bases, with 11 bases between the two germline ends. CDR3 protein: CASSLQGLFSGNTIYF. The DNA of the CDR3 is TGTGCCAGCAGCTTACAAGGGCTCTTCTCTGGAAACACCATATATTTT.

The chain joins TRBV3-1 (or the pseudogene TRBV3-2) to TRBJ1-3; D call uncertain. The germline V and J ends were trimmed by 7 bases and 0 bases, with 25 bases remaining between them. The CDR3 loop spans 19 amino acids. Germline V gene sequence: CDR1 LGHDT, CDR2 YNNKEL (reference sequence). Here the CDR3 reads CASITEIKGALYSGNTIYF. As DNA, the CDR3 is TGTGCCAGCATCACGGAAATCAAGGGTGCCCTCTACTCTGGAAACACCATATATTTT.

The V call is TRBV20-1, the J call TRBJ2-3; 7 bases match TRBD2. The germline V gene has CDR1 DFQATT and CDR2 SNEGSKA (reference sequence). Trimming took 3 bases from V and 2 from J; bases not matched to a gene: 14. The CDR3 has 17 residues. As DNA, the CDR3 is TGCAGTGCTAGTGCGGGGGTTCCAAACCTAAACACAGATACGCAGTATTTT. Its protein product is CSASAGVPNLNTDTQYF.

The chain carries TRBV4-1 and TRBJ1-1; D may be TRBD1 (6 bases). The CDR3 loop spans 15 amino acids. V was shortened by 7 bases and J by 1 base, with 16 bases between the two germline ends. CDR1 and CDR2 from the germline V gene are MGHRA and YSYEKL. Here the CDR3 reads CASTPLTGRNTEAFF. The DNA of the CDR3 is TGCGCCAGCACCCCATTAACAGGGAGGAACACTGAAGCTTTCTTT.